These T cell receptor beta chains were read from a single sample in a study of blood T cells in healthy people across ages. Each CDR3 protein is one row after TCRdb ran MiXCR on the 5' RACE reads. The sample has about 760,000 distinct CDR3 sequences, roughly 25% seen once. These data also featured in a second study, about T cells of mothers and their children.

Sequenced: blood. The receptors shown here come from a boy between 10 and 17 years old in good health. Both conserved end residues are part of each CDR3. The order of the fields is J gene, clone size, V gene, D gene, CDR3 protein, CDR3 DNA. A D gene is named only where the DNA matches it firmly. Clone size is stated in some rows and not others, as once, few, many or a class when expanded.

j_call: TRBJ1-3; clone_size: few; v_call: TRBV6-6; d_call: .; cdr3_aa: CASHLGSGNTIYF; cdr3_nt: TGTGCCAGTCATCTGGGCTCTGGAAACACCATATATTTT
j_call: TRBJ2-7; clone_size: few; v_call: TRBV5-1; d_call: TRBD1; cdr3_aa: CASSVQGTGNYEQYF; cdr3_nt: TGCGCCAGCAGCGTACAGGGGACCGGGAATTACGAGCAGTACTTC
j_call: TRBJ1-1; clone_size: many; v_call: TRBV2; d_call: .; cdr3_aa: CASRGMNTEAFF; cdr3_nt: TGTGCCAGCAGGGGGATGAACACTGAAGCTTTCTTT
j_call: TRBJ2-3; clone_size: .; v_call: TRBV7-9; d_call: TRBD1; cdr3_aa: CASRGAGTGGLTDTQYF; cdr3_nt: TGTGCCAGCAGGGGAGCCGGGACAGGGGGCTTAACAGATACGCAGTATTTT
j_call: TRBJ2-7; clone_size: many; v_call: TRBV20-1; d_call: TRBD1; cdr3_aa: CSAGQGANSYEQYF; cdr3_nt: TGCAGTGCTGGACAGGGGGCTAATAGCTACGAGCAGTACTTC
j_call: TRBJ2-7; clone_size: few; v_call: TRBV6-2/TRBV6-3; d_call: .; cdr3_aa: CASRNGAGRQYF; cdr3_nt: TGTGCCAGCAGAAATGGGGCAGGCCGACAGTACTTC
j_call: TRBJ2-5; clone_size: few; v_call: TRBV28; d_call: TRBD2; cdr3_aa: CASSSEGLAVLETQYF; cdr3_nt: TGTGCCAGCAGTTCAGAGGGACTAGCGGTTTTGGAGACCCAGTACTTC
j_call: TRBJ2-7; clone_size: .; v_call: TRBV9; d_call: TRBD2; cdr3_aa: CASNRGLAGGPGYEQYF; cdr3_nt: TGTGCCAGCAACCGAGGACTAGCGGGAGGGCCTGGCTACGAGCAGTACTTC
j_call: TRBJ2-3; clone_size: .; v_call: TRBV12-3/TRBV12-4; d_call: .; cdr3_aa: CASKVLGLTDTQYF; cdr3_nt: TGTGCCAGCAAAGTGTTGGGGCTCACAGATACGCAGTATTTT
j_call: TRBJ2-3; clone_size: few; v_call: TRBV6-2/TRBV6-3; d_call: TRBD1; cdr3_aa: CASSPPGQAVTQYF; cdr3_nt: TGTGCCAGCAGTCCACCGGGACAGGCCGTTACGCAGTATTTT
j_call: TRBJ2-7; clone_size: .; v_call: TRBV28; d_call: .; cdr3_aa: CASSPLRRGYEQYF; cdr3_nt: TGTGCCAGCAGTCCCCTGCGCAGGGGCTACGAGCAGTACTTC
j_call: TRBJ2-7; clone_size: .; v_call: TRBV7-2; d_call: .; cdr3_aa: CATRPVDFSYEQYF; cdr3_nt: TGTGCCACCAGACCCGTAGACTTCTCCTACGAGCAGTACTTC
j_call: TRBJ2-5; clone_size: .; v_call: TRBV29-1; d_call: .; cdr3_aa: CSVEGRARETQYF; cdr3_nt: TGCAGCGTTGAGGGCAGGGCCAGGGAGACCCAGTACTTC
j_call: TRBJ1-2; clone_size: .; v_call: TRBV7-9; d_call: .; cdr3_aa: CASSNRDTTGQDYGYTF; cdr3_nt: TGTGCCAGCAGCAACCGGGACACCACGGGGCAAGACTATGGCTACACCTTC
j_call: TRBJ2-7; clone_size: .; v_call: TRBV13; d_call: TRBD2; cdr3_aa: CATSGTSGPYEQYF; cdr3_nt: TGTGCCACATCCGGGACTAGCGGACCCTACGAGCAGTACTTC
j_call: TRBJ2-1; clone_size: few; v_call: TRBV14; d_call: TRBD2; cdr3_aa: CASSQARGRANEQFF; cdr3_nt: TGTGCCAGCAGCCAAGCTCGCGGGAGGGCCAATGAGCAGTTCTTC
j_call: TRBJ2-3; clone_size: .; v_call: TRBV7-2; d_call: TRBD2; cdr3_aa: CASSSRTSGYGGTDTQYF; cdr3_nt: TGTGCCAGCAGCTCTCGGACTAGCGGCTACGGGGGCACAGATACGCAGTATTTT
j_call: TRBJ2-5; clone_size: .; v_call: TRBV3-1; d_call: TRBD1; cdr3_aa: CASSQLWGTGETQYF; cdr3_nt: TGTGCCAGCAGCCAACTATGGGGGACAGGGGAGACCCAGTACTTC
j_call: TRBJ2-1; clone_size: few; v_call: TRBV29-1; d_call: TRBD1; cdr3_aa: CSSHRGSYNEQFF; cdr3_nt: TGCAGTTCCCACAGGGGGTCCTACAATGAGCAGTTCTTC
j_call: TRBJ2-3; clone_size: few; v_call: TRBV13; d_call: .; cdr3_aa: CASSLKARDTQYF; cdr3_nt: TGTGCCAGCAGCTTAAAAGCAAGAGATACGCAGTATTTT
j_call: TRBJ2-2; clone_size: few; v_call: TRBV20-1; d_call: .; cdr3_aa: CSAQDPNTGELFF; cdr3_nt: TGCAGTGCACAGGACCCGAACACCGGGGAGCTGTTTTTT
j_call: TRBJ1-1; clone_size: .; v_call: TRBV20-1; d_call: TRBD1; cdr3_aa: CSAVDRALGGAFF; cdr3_nt: TGCAGTGCTGTCGACAGGGCCCTGGGGGGAGCTTTCTTT
j_call: TRBJ1-1; clone_size: .; v_call: TRBV7-9; d_call: .; cdr3_aa: CASSPQQGTEAFF; cdr3_nt: TGTGCCAGCAGCCCTCAACAGGGCACTGAAGCTTTCTTT
j_call: TRBJ1-1; clone_size: .; v_call: TRBV19; d_call: .; cdr3_aa: CASSIEGDYMNTEAFF; cdr3_nt: TGTGCCAGTAGTATAGAAGGGGACTATATGAACACTGAAGCTTTCTTT
j_call: TRBJ2-7; clone_size: .; v_call: TRBV28; d_call: .; cdr3_aa: CASSFEGNEQYF; cdr3_nt: TGTGCCAGCAGTTTCGAGGGCAACGAGCAGTACTTC
j_call: TRBJ2-4; clone_size: few; v_call: TRBV7-2; d_call: .; cdr3_aa: CASSTTEVNIQYF; cdr3_nt: TGTGCCAGCAGTACGACAGAGGTAAACATTCAGTACTTC
j_call: TRBJ2-3; clone_size: .; v_call: TRBV2; d_call: .; cdr3_aa: CASIGQESTDTQYF; cdr3_nt: TGTGCCAGCATAGGGCAGGAAAGCACAGATACGCAGTATTTT
j_call: TRBJ2-3; clone_size: few; v_call: TRBV20-1; d_call: .; cdr3_aa: CSARDPLGTDTQYF; cdr3_nt: TGCAGTGCTAGAGATCCTCTTGGCACAGATACGCAGTATTTT
j_call: TRBJ1-2; clone_size: .; v_call: TRBV7-9; d_call: .; cdr3_aa: CASSLGDRNGYTF; cdr3_nt: TGTGCCAGCAGCTTAGGAGACAGGAACGGCTACACCTTC
j_call: TRBJ2-5; clone_size: .; v_call: TRBV6-2/TRBV6-3; d_call: .; cdr3_aa: CASSYSLIQGTQYF; cdr3_nt: TGTGCCAGCAGTTACTCTCTCATACAAGGGACCCAGTACTTC
j_call: TRBJ2-7; clone_size: few; v_call: TRBV27; d_call: .; cdr3_aa: CASSSLQGLGYEQYF; cdr3_nt: TGTGCCAGCAGTTCTCTCCAGGGGCTCGGGTACGAGCAGTACTTC